This T cell receptor beta chain came from a study of blood T cell repertoires in COVID-19. Study context: Donors in the United States, Italy and Spain gave samples during acute or convalescent COVID-19.

The germline V gene has CDR1 SGHDN and CDR2 FVKESK. The V end was cut by 3 bases, the J end by 4 bases, with 13 bases between. The CDR3 sequence is 14 residues long. This table comes from immunoSEQ multiplex PCR, and its TCRdb copy is limited to in-frame clones, with some not included. The repertoire includes about 220,000 clones, roughly 85% of them detected once, and over 2.5% sits in the top ten. Specimen: peripheral blood. The receptor was isolated from a man aged 50-59 years who had recovered from COVID-19. The gene calls are TRBV14 and TRBJ2-7, with a tentative D call TRBD1 (5 bases). The CDR3 region is CASSHRTTPYEQYF. CDR3 in DNA: TGTGCCAGCAGCCACAGGACAACACCTTACGAGCAGTACTTC. Full variable domain (outside the CDR3, taken from reference TRBV14 and TRBJ2-7): EAGVTQFPSHSVIEKGQTVTLRCDPISGHDNLYWYRRVMGKEIKFLLHFVKESKQDESGMPNNRFLAERTGGTYSTLKVQPAELEDSGVYFCASSHRTTPYEQYFGPGTRLTVT.